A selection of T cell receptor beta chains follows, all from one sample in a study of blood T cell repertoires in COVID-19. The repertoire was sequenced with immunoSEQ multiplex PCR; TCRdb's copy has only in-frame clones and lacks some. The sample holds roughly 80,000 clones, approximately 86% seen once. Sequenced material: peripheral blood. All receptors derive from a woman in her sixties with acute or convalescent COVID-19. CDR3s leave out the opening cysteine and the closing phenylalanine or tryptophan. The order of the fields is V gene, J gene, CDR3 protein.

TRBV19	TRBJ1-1	ASSLRTDMNTEAF
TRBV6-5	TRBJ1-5	ASSDLNILQPQH
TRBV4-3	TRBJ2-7	ASSQEVAGGRYEQY
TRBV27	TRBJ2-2	ASSAHQVTGELF
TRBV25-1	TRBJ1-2	ASSPPDRAYGYT
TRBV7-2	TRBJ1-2	ASSLVSVGYT
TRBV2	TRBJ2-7	ASSEEDRGPWEQY
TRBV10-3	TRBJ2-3	AISETEASTDTQY
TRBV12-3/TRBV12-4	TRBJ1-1	ASSLGQNTEAF
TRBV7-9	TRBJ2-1	ASSAGGGGYNEQF